What follows are 25 T cell receptor beta chains derived from one specimen sequenced in a study of blood T cell repertoires in COVID-19. Some clones are missing from TCRdb's copy, which holds only in-frame ones; the method was immunoSEQ multiplex PCR. Here the sample spans some 150,000 clones, 84% being singletons. Material for sequencing was peripheral blood. Receptors originate from a human donor in a cohort sampled during active COVID-19.

The chain couples TRBV3-1 (or the pseudogene TRBV3-2) to TRBJ1-6, with 8 bases that match TRBD1. The V gene end was trimmed by 4 bases and the J gene end by 10 bases; junction bases not matched to a gene: 6. Germline V gene lookup returns CDR1 LGHDT and CDR2 YNNKEL (reference sequence). This CDR3 spans 14 amino acids. Here the CDR3 reads CASSLGQGGSPLHF. The CDR3 DNA follows: TGTGCCAGCAGCCTAGGACAGGGTGGGTCACCCCTCCACTTT.

V gene TRBV5-1 combines with J gene TRBJ1-1; TRBD1 agrees at 9 bases. The germline V gene has CDR1 SGHRS and CDR2 YFSETQ. V lost 4 bases to trimming and J lost 4 bases; unmatched junction nucleotides: 5. The CDR3 has 14 residues. The CDR3 here is CASSVTGGLTEAFF. CDR3 nucleotide sequence: TGCGCCAGCAGCGTAACAGGGGGCCTCACTGAAGCTTTCTTT.

The genes are TRBV7-8 and TRBJ2-2; no reliable D call. Germline-derived CDR1 and CDR2 are SGHVS and FQNEAQ. Trimming shortened V by 5 bases and J by 0 bases, and 7 bases separated the two germline ends. The CDR3 extends over 14 amino acids. CDR3: CASSPSANTGELFF. CDR3 DNA: TGTGCCAGCAGCCCCTCGGCGAACACCGGGGAGCTGTTTTTT.

The chain employs TRBV7-9 and TRBJ1-1, with D possibly being TRBD1 (6 bases). Trimming took 4 bases from V and 7 from J, leaving 16 bases between them. The CDR3 loop spans 14 amino acids. CDR1 and CDR2 from the germline V gene are SEHNR and FQNEAQ (reference sequence). The CDR3 nucleotides read TGTGCCAGCAGCTCCGCCGGAGCGACAGGTGAAGCTTTCTTT. The encoded protein is CASSSAGATGEAFF. Looking up the rest from reference TRBV7-9 and TRBJ1-1 gives the full variable domain: DTGVSQNPRHKITKRGQNVTFRCDPISEHNRLYWYRQTLGQGPEFLTYFQNEAQLEKSRLLSDRFSAERPKGSFSTLEIQRTEQGDSAMYLCASSSAGATGEAFFGQGTRLTVV.

The chain is built from TRBV7-8 and TRBJ1-1, with 10 bases that match TRBD1. V trimming: 5 bases; J trimming: 6 bases; junction bases outside the gene matches: 6. Germline CDR1 is SGHVS and CDR2 is FQNEAQ. This CDR3 is built from 14 residues. The CDR3 loop reads CASSQGQGRAEAFF. The CDR3 bases are TGTGCCAGCAGCCAGGGACAGGGGAGGGCTGAAGCTTTCTTT.

The chain links TRBV9 to TRBJ2-5, with TRBD1 identical over 8 bases. This CDR3 comprises 14 residues. CDR1 is SGDLS and CDR2 is YYNGEE in the germline V gene. The J segment lost 5 bases and the V segment lost 0 bases, leaving 3 bases of the junction unmatched. The DNA of the CDR3 is TGTGCCAGCAGCGTAGGAGGACAGGGTGAGACCCAGTACTTC. Encoded protein: CASSVGGQGETQYF.

CDR3 bases: TGTGCCAGCAGCCAAGAAATTGGGGCACAGGGCACCGGGGAGCTGTTTTTT. This translates into CASSQEIGAQGTGELFF. The chain carries TRBV14 and TRBJ2-2; D perhaps matches TRBD1 (6 bases). In germline, CDR1 is SGHDN, CDR2 FVKESK. The CDR3 loop spans 17 amino acids. The V end was cut by 0 bases, the J end by 4 bases, with 15 bases between.

The rearrangement links TRBV14 to TRBJ2-7, with 10 bases identical to TRBD2. Germline V gene data show CDR1 as SGHDN and CDR2 as FVKESK. With V trimmed by 2 bases and J by 3 bases, 19 bases remained unmatched. The CDR3 sequence is 20 residues long. CDR3 in DNA: TGTGCCAGCAGCCAATCTTTCCTAGCGGGAGTCTCGGAGTTTTGCTACGAGCAGTACGTC. It encodes CASSQSFLAGVSEFCYEQYV.

V gene TRBV5-1 combines with J gene TRBJ2-7; the D gene is possibly TRBD1 (6 bases). The V end lost 2 bases, the J end lost 4 bases, and 31 bases lay between the germline ends. This CDR3 contains 20 residues. The germline V gene encodes CDR1 SGHRS and CDR2 YFSETQ. CDR3 in DNA: TGCGCCAGCAGCTTCCTAAAGCTGGCCGGACAGCACCAAAGAAGGTACGAGCAGTACGTC. Its protein product is CASSFLKLAGQHQRRYEQYV.

The chain is built from TRBV7-9 and TRBJ2-7; 8 bases align to TRBD2. Per the germline V gene, CDR1 is SEHNR and CDR2 is FQNEAQ (reference sequence). The CDR3 runs to 14 residues. Losses at the gene ends were 3 bases for V and 6 bases for J; bases not matched to a gene: 7. CDR3 nucleotides: TGTGCCAGCAGCTTCGGGGCGGGGGGCGCCGAGCAGTACTTC. The encoded protein is CASSFGAGGAEQYF. The variable domain in full, with the rest retrieved from reference TRBV7-9 and TRBJ2-7, is DTGVSQNPRHKITKRGQNVTFRCDPISEHNRLYWYRQTLGQGPEFLTYFQNEAQLEKSRLLSDRFSAERPKGSFSTLEIQRTEQGDSAMYLCASSFGAGGAEQYFGPGTRLTVT.

This chain uses TRBV5-1 with TRBJ2-5; 7 bases map to TRBD1. CDR1 is SGHRS, CDR2 YFSETQ, per germline. This CDR3 has 18 amino acids. J was trimmed by 6 bases and V by 2 bases; bases with no gene match: 19. The CDR3 sequence: CASSFGLVSAGGTKTQYF. The CDR3 bases are TGCGCCAGCAGCTTCGGGCTCGTTTCGGCAGGGGGTACGAAGACCCAGTACTTC. Using reference TRBV5-1 and TRBJ2-5 for the parts outside the CDR3, the full variable domain is KAGVTQTPRYLIKTRGQQVTLSCSPISGHRSVSWYQQTPGQGLQFLFEYFSETQRNKGNFPGRFSGRQFSNSRSEMNVSTLELGDSALYLCASSFGLVSAGGTKTQYFGPGTRLLVL.

V usage is TRBV28 and J usage is TRBJ1-1; TRBD1 aligns across 9 bases. The germline V gene encodes CDR1 MDHEN and CDR2 SYDVKM. The CDR3 totals 12 residues. The trim removed 3 bases at V and 9 bases at J, leaving 2 bases unmatched. The DNA of the CDR3 is TGTGCCAGCAGTTTCGGGACAGGGAAAGCTTTCTTT. It specifies CASSFGTGKAFF.

The rearrangement uses TRBV5-1 and TRBJ2-2; maybe TRBD2 (6 bases). The CDR3 covers 16 residues. Germline V gene data show CDR1 as SGHRS and CDR2 as YFSETQ. Trimming took off 2 bases at V and 2 bases at J, with 13 bases between the two ends. The CDR3 region is CASSFYGTDNTGELFF. CDR3 DNA sequence: TGCGCCAGCAGCTTTTACGGGACTGACAACACCGGGGAGCTGTTTTTT.

This clone has a handful of counts. The J gene is TRBJ1-1, the V gene TRBV12-3 or TRBV12-4, with a weak D call TRBD1 (5 bases). The CDR3 is 12 residues long. Trimming shortened V by 6 bases and J by 4 bases, and 9 bases separated the two germline ends. CDR3 residues: CASSQGTTEAFF. CDR3 bases: TGTGCCAGCAGCCAGGGTACCACTGAAGCTTTCTTT.

The CDR3, as DNA: TGCAGTGCTAGTGGGACAGGGGCGACTTACTACGAGCAGTACTTC. Translation: CSASGTGATYYEQYF. This chain joins TRBV20-1 and TRBJ2-7, with 10 bases aligning to TRBD1. The CDR3 runs 15 residues. V dropped 3 bases and J dropped 3; count of bases not matched to a gene: 8. CDR1 and CDR2 (germline): DFQATT, SNEGSKA (reference sequence).

J is TRBJ2-5 and V is TRBV4-2, with 8 bases that match TRBD2. Trimming removed 0 bases from V and 1 base from J; junction bases left unmatched: 13. This CDR3 has 19 residues. From germline, CDR1 is LGHNA and CDR2 YNFKEQ. CDR3 loop: CASSQEPVRSGGRQETQYF. In DNA form, the CDR3 reads TGTGCCAGCAGCCAAGAACCCGTGCGAAGCGGGGGACGCCAAGAGACCCAGTACTTC.

The chain joins TRBV11-2 to TRBJ2-2; 9 positions match TRBD2. The CDR3 contains 16 residues. V lost 4 bases, J lost 2 bases, and 5 bases stayed unmatched. Germline CDR1 and CDR2: SGHAT and FQNNGV. CDR3 sequence reads: CASSYLAGPNTGELFF. The CDR3 region has the DNA TGTGCCAGCAGCTATCTAGCGGGGCCCAACACCGGGGAGCTGTTTTTT.

V is TRBV28 and J is TRBJ2-1, with D unresolved. V was cut by 8 bases and J by 10 bases, with 12 bases left in between. From germline, CDR1 is MDHEN and CDR2 SYDVKM. The CDR3 sequence is 11 residues long. CDR3 in DNA: TGTGCCAGCCTCGGAGTCCGGGAGCAGTTCTTC. It specifies CASLGVREQFF.

In its sample, this clone was seen a few times. The V gene is TRBV13, the J gene TRBJ1-1; the match to TRBD1 covers 8 bases. V shed 5 bases and J 4 bases; nucleotides not matched to a gene: 9. This CDR3 region has 15 residues. Germline V gene sequence: CDR1 PRHDT, CDR2 FYEKMQ (reference sequence). CDR3 in amino acids: CASSPRQGPFTEAFF. CDR3 coding DNA: TGTGCCAGCAGCCCTAGACAGGGGCCTTTCACTGAAGCTTTCTTT.

V gene TRBV10-3 combines with J gene TRBJ2-2; 14 bases line up with TRBD2. The CDR3 has 17 residues. Germline-derived CDR1 and CDR2 are ENHRY and SYGVKD. Losses at the gene ends were 5 bases for V and 5 bases for J; bases not matched to a gene: 7. In DNA, the CDR3 is TGTGCCATCAGTCATCCGGGACTAGCGGGAGATACCGGGGAGCTGTTTTTT. Protein product: CAISHPGLAGDTGELFF.

The CDR3 here is CASSLGVGDTLSTDTQYF. The CDR3 nucleotides are TGCGCCAGCAGCTTGGGGGTAGGGGACACCCTTAGCACAGATACGCAGTATTTT. The chain uses TRBV5-1 and TRBJ2-3; D is perhaps TRBD1 (6 bases). Germline V gene lookup returns CDR1 SGHRS and CDR2 YFSETQ. V lost 0 bases and J 0 bases, leaving 17 bases between the germline ends. The CDR3 loop spans 18 amino acids.

This clone came up once. This chain connects TRBV5-4 to TRBJ1-2; 8 nucleotides line up with TRBD1. The CDR3 totals 14 residues. J gave up 5 bases and V 4 bases, and 7 bases lay outside the gene matches. Germline loops: CDR1 SGHNT, CDR2 YYREEE (reference sequence). The CDR3 spells CASSPEDRDYGYTF. CDR3 nucleotide sequence: TGTGCCAGCAGCCCTGAGGACAGGGATTATGGCTACACCTTC. Full variable domain (outside the CDR3, taken from reference TRBV5-4 and TRBJ1-2): ETGVTQSPTHLIKTRGQQVTLRCSSQSGHNTVSWYQQALGQGPQFIFQYYREEENGRGNFPPRFSGLQFPNYSSELNVNALELDDSALYLCASSPEDRDYGYTFGSGTRLTVV.

The chain combines TRBV6-4 with TRBJ1-1, with D possibly being TRBD1 (5 bases). The germline V gene has CDR1 MRHNA and CDR2 SNTAGT. Trimming took 10 bases from V and 11 from J, leaving 14 bases between them. CDR3 length equals 10 residues. The CDR3 region has the DNA TGTGCCACCCAGCCAGGGTTGGCTTTCTTT. It is translated as CATQPGLAFF.

CDR3 sequence: CASSQLIGGSGRDEQFF. The DNA for the CDR3 is TGTGCCAGCAGCCAGCTTATAGGGGGATCGGGTCGGGATGAGCAGTTCTTC. The chain links TRBV3-1 (or the pseudogene TRBV3-2) to TRBJ2-1; possibly TRBD1 for D (6 bases). The CDR3 is made up of 17 amino acids. Trimming took 3 bases from V and 8 from J, leaving 23 bases between them. Germline V lookup: CDR1 LGHDT, CDR2 YNNKEL (reference sequence).

The rearrangement joins TRBV2 to TRBJ2-1; 13 nucleotides align to TRBD2. With V trimmed by 7 bases and J by 7 bases, 10 bases remained unmatched. The CDR3 runs to 16 residues. The germline V gene has CDR1 SNHLY and CDR2 FYNNEI. The CDR3 DNA is TGTGCCAGCAACCCCCGGACTAGCGGGAGTAAAAATGAGCAGTTCTTC. The encoded protein is CASNPRTSGSKNEQFF.